A single sample is the source of the 29 T cell receptor beta chains below, sequenced in a study of blood T cells in healthy people across ages (dated by TCRdb to the mid-2010s). Library preparation used 5' RACE. Reads for this sample came from an Illumina HiSeq 2500. A second PCR of roughly 7 to 11 cycles was performed with a sample-barcoded 5' primer and a J-beta primer mix. TCRdb trimmed public reads at Q25 via fastp, called clones via MiXCR and kept in-frame beta chains. Records with the same CDR3 protein are collapsed into one entry carrying the most frequent genes and DNA. The sample yields approximately 1,100,000 distinct CDR3 sequences; 45% were counted once. The leading ten clones occupy 15% to 20% of the sample. Sequenced sample: blood. These receptors all come from a woman in her sixties in good health.

V gene TRBV27 combines with J gene TRBJ1-1, with D unresolved. The CDR3 loop spans 13 amino acids. V lost 6 bases and J 8 bases, leaving 16 bases between the germline ends. In germline, CDR1 is MNHEY, CDR2 SMNVEV (reference sequence). The CDR3 protein is CASRDPTRVEAFF. The CDR3 region has the DNA TGTGCCAGCAGAGACCCAACACGGGTAGAAGCTTTCTTT.

This clonotype has only one observation. The chain joins TRBV28 to TRBJ2-3, with TRBD2 matching 7 bases. V shed 4 bases and J 8 bases; nucleotides not matched to a gene: 12. The CDR3 extends over 15 amino acids. The germline gives CDR1 MDHEN, CDR2 SYDVKM. CDR3 coding DNA: TGTGCCAGCAGTTCCCCTAGACTAGCCGTAGGTACGCAGTATTTT. Protein product: CASSSPRLAVGTQYF.

The rearrangement uses TRBV7-2 and TRBJ2-2; TRBD1 or TRBD2 may be the D gene (7 bases each). The germline V gene has CDR1 SGHTA and CDR2 FQGNSA. Trimming shortened V by 1 base and J by 6 bases, and 12 bases separated the two germline ends. The CDR3 contains 15 residues. The chain's CDR3 is CASSLVPGGAGELFF. In DNA, the CDR3 is TGTGCCAGCAGCTTAGTTCCAGGGGGGGCCGGGGAGCTGTTTTTT. Supplemented by reference TRBV7-2 and TRBJ2-2, the full variable domain reads GAGVSQSPSNKVTEKGKDVELRCDPISGHTALYWYRQSLGQGLEFLIYFQGNSAPDKSGLPSDRFSAERTGGSVSTLTIQRTQQEDSAVYLCASSLVPGGAGELFFGEGSRLTVL.

This clonotype was observed once. This may be a read error, as it is one base from a much larger clone. J is TRBJ2-5 and V is TRBV12-3 or TRBV12-4; tentatively, D is TRBD1 (6 bases). This CDR3 comprises 14 residues. V was trimmed by 5 bases and J by 5 bases, leaving 15 bases between them. The CDR3 loop is CASSVGQPGETQYF. CDR3 DNA sequence: TGTGCCAGCAGTGTTGGACAGCCAGGGGAGACCCAGTACTTC.

In its sample, this clonotype was seen a few times. The chain recombines TRBV11-2 with TRBJ2-1; 11 positions match TRBD2. The CDR3 totals 15 residues. Germline trimming cut 6 bases from V and 5 bases from J; bases unmatched to any gene: 6. CDR1 is SGHAT and CDR2 is FQNNGV in the germline V gene. In DNA, the CDR3 is TGTGCCAGCAGTACGGGACTAGCGGTAAACAATGAGCAGTTCTTC. Its protein product is CASSTGLAVNNEQFF.

The chain is built from TRBV12-1 and TRBJ2-7; the table's D call TRBD1 went unverified against the DNA. TRBV12-1 is reported as a pseudogene. The CDR3 spans 17 residues. The CDR3 coding sequence is TGTGCCAGCAGCTCGGTCCCGGACAGGGAAAATCCCTACGAGCAGTACTTC. As protein: CASSSVPDRENPYEQYF.

This clonotype was found a few times. The chain is built from TRBV10-3 and TRBJ2-5; D perhaps matches TRBD2 (7 bases). V lost 3 bases to trimming and J lost 3 bases, with 14 bases between them. Germline CDR1 ENHRY, CDR2 SYGVKD. The CDR3 runs to 15 residues. In nucleotides, the CDR3 is TGTGCCATCAGTGATGCTACAGGGAGGGAAGAGACCCAGTACTTC. Translated, it gives CAISDATGREETQYF.

This sequence joins TRBV7-8 and TRBJ2-1, with 8 bases aligning to TRBD2. V trimming: 5 bases; J trimming: 6 bases; junction bases outside the gene matches: 9. Germline CDR1 reads SGHVS; CDR2 reads FQNEAQ. This CDR3 is 15 amino acids long. The CDR3 spells CASSEGIAGTNEQFF. CDR3 nucleotides: TGTGCCAGCAGCGAAGGGATAGCGGGAACCAATGAGCAGTTCTTC.

This clonotype was found many times. The chain links TRBV7-9 to TRBJ2-7; D uncertain. The V end lost 4 bases, the J end lost 7 bases, and 8 bases lay between the germline ends. Germline CDR1 SEHNR, CDR2 FQNEAQ (reference sequence). The CDR3 sequence is 11 residues long. In DNA form, the CDR3 reads TGTGCCAGCAGCTCCCTCCGGGAGCAGTACTTC. As protein: CASSSLREQYF.

CDR3: CAGRTGGRRGGVGDEQFF. CDR3 DNA: TGTGCCGGAAGGACAGGGGGTCGACGGGGTGGCGTTGGAGATGAGCAGTTCTTC. The rearrangement links TRBV2 to TRBJ2-1; TRBD1 matches at 10 bases. The CDR3 is 18 amino acids. Germline V gene data show CDR1 as SNHLY and CDR2 as FYNNEI. With 11 bases clipped from V and 8 bases from J, the junction kept 24 bases outside the gene matches.

The chain recombines TRBV12-3 or TRBV12-4 with TRBJ2-7; 8 positions agree with TRBD1. V was clipped by 1 base and J by 4 bases; unmatched bases: 6. The CDR3 consists of 15 residues. As DNA, the CDR3 is TGTGCCAGCAGTTTAGGGACAGGGCCCGGGTACGAGCAGTACTTC. Translated, it gives CASSLGTGPGYEQYF.

The chain carries TRBV9 and TRBJ2-5, with D possibly being TRBD1 (5 bases). The CDR3 covers 14 residues. Trimming stripped 3 bases from V and 5 bases from J, with 14 bases between. Germline V CDR1 and CDR2: SGDLS, YYNGEE. The CDR3 protein is CASSEGIREETQYF. The CDR3 nucleotides are TGTGCCAGCAGCGAGGGGATTCGAGAGGAGACCCAGTACTTC.

This clonotype was observed a handful of times. V is TRBV2 and J is TRBJ2-7; 9 positions agree with TRBD1. This CDR3 has 21 residues. CDR1 SNHLY and CDR2 FYNNEI come from the germline V gene. V was clipped by 4 bases and J by 2 bases; unmatched bases: 24. CDR3 loop: CASSGGPTGGRSGTPPYEQYF. CDR3 in DNA: TGTGCCAGCAGTGGTGGTCCTACAGGGGGCAGAAGTGGGACTCCGCCCTACGAGCAGTACTTC.

This clonotype was picked up many times. The CDR3 sequence: CASRVRGGYTF. The CDR3 nucleotides read TGTGCCAGCAGGGTCAGGGGTGGCTACACCTTC. The chain couples TRBV12-3 or TRBV12-4 to TRBJ1-2; the D gene is possibly TRBD1 (6 bases). V was shortened by 6 bases and J by 7 bases, with 9 bases between the two germline ends. This CDR3 has 11 residues.

This clonotype was seen a handful of times. The V gene is TRBV12-3 or TRBV12-4, the J gene TRBJ2-1, with TRBD2 identical over 10 bases. This CDR3 region has 16 residues. V dropped 5 bases and J dropped 7; count of bases not matched to a gene: 11. The CDR3 nucleotides read TGTGCCAGCAGTCCCACCCCAGAGCGGGAGGGGAATGAGCAGTTCTTC. Translated: CASSPTPEREGNEQFF.

This clonotype was counted many times. The chain is built from TRBV28 and TRBJ1-2; TRBD1 matches at 9 bases. The V segment lost 2 bases and the J segment 2 bases; nucleotides outside the gene matches: 3. The germline CDR1 and CDR2 sequences are MDHEN and SYDVKM. This CDR3 comprises 15 residues. The CDR3 region is CASSLLGTGNYGYTF. In DNA form, the CDR3 reads TGTGCCAGCAGTTTACTCGGGACAGGGAACTATGGCTACACCTTC.

The chain joins TRBV30 to TRBJ2-1; 10 nucleotides match TRBD2. This CDR3 has 15 residues. Germline V CDR1 and CDR2: GTSNPN, SVGIG (reference sequence). J was trimmed by 9 bases and V by 1 base; bases with no gene match: 9. The CDR3, as DNA: TGTGCCTGGAGTGGTCTAGCGGGAGAGAGCGGTGAGCAGTTCTTC. It encodes CAWSGLAGESGEQFF.

The chain links TRBV5-6 to TRBJ1-2; D remains ambiguous. Deletions cut 1 base from V and 5 bases from J, with 9 bases between. Germline V gives CDR1 SGHDT, CDR2 YYEEEE. The CDR3 is 13 amino acids. The CDR3 loop reads CASSLLGIYGYTF. Written as DNA, the CDR3 is TGTGCCAGCAGCTTGTTAGGGATATATGGCTACACCTTC.

The chain combines TRBV4-1 with TRBJ2-4, with D tentatively TRBD1 (5 bases). This CDR3 region has 14 residues. With 0 bases removed from V and 13 bases from J, the gap between germline ends came to 16 bases. In germline, CDR1 is MGHRA, CDR2 YSYEKL. The CDR3 loop is CASSQEVGVGEQYF. The DNA for the CDR3 is TGCGCCAGCAGCCAAGAGGTAGGGGTGGGTGAGCAGTACTTC.

This sequence joins TRBV7-9 and TRBJ2-5; TRBD1 matches at 8 bases. The CDR3 totals 15 residues. Germline V CDR1 and CDR2: SEHNR, FQNEAQ (reference sequence). V gave up 5 bases and J gave up 2 bases; unmatched junction bases: 7. CDR3 sequence (DNA): TGTGCCAGCAGCCTGGACAGGGAGAGGCAAGAGACCCAGTACTTC. Its translation is CASSLDRERQETQYF.

The chain is built from TRBV15 and TRBJ2-5, with 13 bases identical to TRBD2. The germline CDR1 and CDR2 sequences are LNHNV and YYDKDF (reference sequence). This CDR3 has 18 amino acids. V trimming: 2 bases; J trimming: 1 base; junction bases outside the gene matches: 7. The CDR3 DNA is TGTGCCACCAGCAGATCCCCGACTAGCGGGAGGACCCAAGAGACCCAGTACTTC. Protein: CATSRSPTSGRTQETQYF.

This clonotype occurred a few times. The chain combines TRBV7-9 with TRBJ1-6; 8 nucleotides line up with TRBD1. Germline CDR1 is SEHNR and CDR2 is FQNEAQ (reference sequence). The CDR3 consists of 15 residues. The trim removed 5 bases at V and 7 bases at J, leaving 7 bases unmatched. The chain's CDR3 is CASSIQGVENSPLHF. In DNA, the CDR3 is TGTGCCAGCAGCATACAGGGGGTCGAGAATTCACCCCTCCACTTT.

CDR3 region: CASSVGPSSYNEQFF. Here the CDR3 DNA reads TGTGCCAGCAGCGTGGGGCCCAGCTCCTACAATGAGCAGTTCTTC. This chain links TRBV9 with TRBJ2-1; maybe TRBD1 (5 bases). The V and J ends lost 2 bases and 0 bases respectively, with 9 bases between them. CDR1 and CDR2 from the germline V gene are SGDLS and YYNGEE. CDR3 size: 15 residues.

About this clonotype: The junction does not match germline at one end; this may be a read error. This sequence joins TRBV29-1 and TRBJ2-1; unclear D gene. Germline values: CDR1 SQVTM, CDR2 ANQGSEA. This CDR3 comprises 12 residues. The CDR3 sequence is CSAEPLNNEQFF. The CDR3 DNA is TGCAGCGCTGAACCCCTCAACAATGAGCAGTTCTTC.

The chain has TRBV28 and TRBJ1-6, with unresolved D. The CDR3 has 11 residues. From germline, CDR1 is MDHEN and CDR2 SYDVKM. V shed 7 bases and J shed 7 bases, with 5 bases lying between them. The CDR3 loop is CASTTNSPLHF. The CDR3 DNA is TGTGCCAGCACCACCAATTCACCCCTCCACTTT.

The genes are TRBV3-1 and TRBJ2-2; D might be TRBD1 (6 bases). Trimming shortened V by 6 bases and J by 6 bases, and 14 bases separated the two germline ends. The CDR3 is 14 amino acids. CDR1 LGHDT and CDR2 YNNKEL come from the germline V gene (reference sequence). CDR3 sequence reads: CASSHSNRAGELFF. The CDR3 bases are TGTGCCAGCAGTCATAGCAACAGGGCCGGGGAGCTGTTTTTT.

As for this clonotype: Sequence at one end of the junction differs from germline and may be a read error. The J gene is TRBJ1-6, the V gene TRBV6-6; maybe TRBD1 (5 bases). The CDR3 runs 15 residues. Germline CDR1 reads MNHNY; CDR2 reads SVGAGI (reference sequence). The CDR3 protein is CASSYQRGRNSPPHF. The DNA of the CDR3 is TGTGCCAGCAGTTACCAGCGGGGGAGGAATTCACCCCCCCACTTT.

Here the CDR3 reads CASSWTGEDEKLFF. In DNA, the CDR3 is TGTGCCAGCAGCTGGACAGGGGAGGATGAAAAACTGTTTTTT. The rearrangement joins TRBV28 to TRBJ1-4; TRBD1 aligns across 9 bases. Germline V lookup: CDR1 MDHEN, CDR2 SYDVKM. The ends lost 6 bases at V and 6 bases at J; junction bases unmatched: 5. The CDR3 is 14 residues long.

Comments on this clonotype: One end of the junction varies from germline; a read error may be responsible. V gene TRBV5-1 combines with J gene TRBJ2-6, with D perhaps matching TRBD2 (7 bases). The length of the CDR3 is 16 residues. Per germline, CDR1 SGHRS and CDR2 YFSETQ. The CDR3 loop is CASSLGGATGANVLTF. The CDR3 nucleotides read TGTGCCAGCAGTTTAGGGGGGGCAACGGGGGCCAACGTCCTGACTTTC.